The sequence of this T cell receptor (beta chain) was determined in a study of blood T cell repertoires in COVID-19. Across the whole study: Collection of acute and convalescent COVID-19 samples took place in the United States, Italy and Spain. In each case, the material was cDNA or gDNA derived from T cells, B-cell-depleted T cells, or PBMCs.

Clones were read by immunoSEQ multiplex PCR, and TCRdb kept only the in-frame ones, dropping some. The table has about 140,000 clones, 80% to 85% seen once. Enrolled during active infection, Seattle patients were then followed longitudinally. The CDR3 is made up of 15 amino acids. Trimming stripped 6 bases from V and 2 bases from J, with 14 bases between. Germline values: CDR1 MNHEY, CDR2 SVGAGI. The chain has TRBV6-5 and TRBJ1-3; the D is unclear. The specimen was peripheral blood. This TCR came from a man aged 25 to 45 with COVID-19, enrolled during active disease. The CDR3 loop is CASRTSSAAGNTIYF. The DNA for the CDR3 is TGTGCCAGCAGAACCAGCTCAGCGGCTGGAAACACCATATATTTT.